Each of the 30 T cell receptor beta chains below was sequenced from the same sample in a study of cytomegalovirus exposure and HLA in healthy donors. Both 60 Vbeta primers and 13 Jbeta primers went into the PCR. Profiled with immunoSEQ multiplex PCR; TCRdb holds only in-frame clones, not every one. This sample has 85,000 to 100,000 clones, with roughly three fifths found just once. The sequencing sample was made of PBMCs. These receptors were obtained from a man between 60 and 75 years old in good health and CMV-seronegative.

This clone was seen a handful of times. The chain carries TRBV6-4 and TRBJ2-1, with D tentatively TRBD1 (6 bases). The CDR3 spans 15 residues. V shed 4 bases and J shed 8 bases, with 18 bases lying between them. The germline V gene encodes CDR1 MRHNA and CDR2 SNTAGT. The CDR3 loop reads CASSGTGSDVHEQFF. The DNA for the CDR3 is TGTGCCAGCAGTGGAACAGGGTCCGACGTTCATGAGCAGTTCTTC.

CDR3 in amino acids: CASIRGGLDTGELFF. For the CDR3, the DNA is TGTGCCAGCATTCGGGGGGGCCTCGACACCGGGGAGCTGTTTTTT. V and J are TRBV6-1 and TRBJ2-2; 8 nucleotides line up with TRBD2. Germline V gives CDR1 MNHNS, CDR2 SASEGT. Losses at the gene ends were 7 bases for V and 3 bases for J; bases not matched to a gene: 7. This CDR3 comprises 15 residues.

This chain joins TRBV19 and TRBJ1-2; D remains unclear. Germline-derived CDR1 and CDR2 are LNHDA and SQIVND (reference sequence). The CDR3 is made up of 15 amino acids. The germline V and J ends were trimmed by 2 bases and 1 base, with 11 bases remaining between them. The CDR3 sequence: CASSITGVRNYGYTF. CDR3 nucleotides: TGTGCCAGTAGTATAACCGGGGTGCGTAACTATGGCTACACCTTC.

The V call is TRBV10-3, the J call TRBJ1-2; D not certain. Per germline, CDR1 ENHRY and CDR2 SYGVKD. Trimming left V 4 bases short and J 3 bases short, with 9 bases between. CDR3 length equals 13 residues. CDR3 sequence reads: CAISAGSYYGYTF. The DNA of the CDR3 is TGTGCCATCAGTGCCGGGTCCTACTATGGCTACACCTTC.

CDR3: CASSLGTSGGGWGGELFF. The CDR3 nucleotides are TGCGCCAGCAGCTTGGGGACTAGCGGAGGGGGGTGGGGCGGGGAGCTGTTTTTT. V is TRBV5-1 and J is TRBJ2-2; 10 bases agree with TRBD2. The CDR3 totals 18 residues. The V segment lost 0 bases and the J segment 7 bases; nucleotides outside the gene matches: 12. Germline CDR1 reads SGHRS; CDR2 reads YFSETQ.

The V and J genes are TRBV11-3 and TRBJ2-2; D might be TRBD1 (6 bases). The V gene lost 1 base and the J gene lost 5 bases, with 8 bases spanning the gap. The CDR3 length is 14 residues. Germline V gene lookup returns CDR1 SGHNT and CDR2 YENEEA. The CDR3 coding sequence is TGTGCCAGCAGCTTAGCAGGGGAAACCGGGGAGCTGTTTTTT. Its protein product is CASSLAGETGELFF.

The chain recombines TRBV5-1 with TRBJ2-7, with D unclear. The CDR3 has 13 residues. The V gene's germline CDR1 is SGHRS and CDR2 YFSETQ. V lost 4 bases and J lost 5, with 13 bases in between. In DNA, the CDR3 is TGCGCCAGCAGCCCGCTCAACATCAACGAGCAGTACTTC. Protein product: CASSPLNINEQYF.

The chain uses TRBV29-1 and TRBJ2-7; D is possibly TRBD2 (6 bases). Germline V gene data show CDR1 as SQVTM and CDR2 as ANQGSEA. CDR3 size: 13 residues. Trimming stripped 3 bases from V and 4 bases from J, with 13 bases between. The DNA for the CDR3 is TGCAGCGTTGATGGATTGGGGGGATACGAGCAGTACTTC. Its translation is CSVDGLGGYEQYF.

This chain links TRBV7-2 with TRBJ2-3; maybe TRBD1 (5 bases). The CDR3 is made up of 15 amino acids. Trimming removed 5 bases at V and 0 bases at J, with 12 bases between. CDR1 SGHTA and CDR2 FQGNSA come from the germline V gene. The CDR3 DNA sequence: TGTGCCAGCAGCCCAAGACAGTACAGCACAGATACGCAGTATTTT. Amino acid sequence: CASSPRQYSTDTQYF.

The rearrangement joins TRBV19 to TRBJ2-4, with 8 bases that match TRBD1. The CDR3 is 14 residues long. Germline CDR1 and CDR2: LNHDA and SQIVND (reference sequence). V gave up 4 bases and J gave up 6 bases; unmatched junction bases: 5. The CDR3 reads CASSTGQGGNIQYF. The DNA of the CDR3 is TGTGCCAGTAGTACCGGACAGGGTGGAAACATTCAGTACTTC.

The chain combines TRBV28 with TRBJ1-2; unclear D gene. This CDR3 contains 16 residues. Trimming left V 4 bases short and J 8 bases short, with 23 bases between. CDR1 and CDR2 (germline): MDHEN, SYDVKM. The CDR3 nucleotides read TGTGCCAGCAGTTATCCGCTCAGACAAAAGAGTGGGGGCTACACCTTC. Translated, it gives CASSYPLRQKSGGYTF.

J is TRBJ1-3 and V is TRBV5-1, with D unclear. The germline V and J ends were trimmed by 0 bases and 0 bases, with 4 bases remaining between them. CDR1 is SGHRS, CDR2 YFSETQ, per germline. The CDR3 sequence is 14 residues long. CDR3 DNA: TGCGCCAGCAGCTTGGACAGCTCTGGAAACACCATATATTTT. Translated: CASSLDSSGNTIYF.

The chain combines TRBV28 with TRBJ1-3; D call uncertain. Deletions cut 4 bases from V and 0 bases from J, with 16 bases between. The CDR3 spans 17 residues. Germline CDR1 MDHEN, CDR2 SYDVKM. The chain's CDR3 is CASSSLLSPFSGNTIYF. The CDR3 DNA reads TGTGCCAGCAGTTCCCTCCTAAGCCCCTTCTCTGGAAACACCATATATTTT.

The V call is TRBV28, the J call TRBJ2-1; D is perhaps TRBD1 (6 bases). Deletions cut 3 bases from V and 0 bases from J, with 12 bases between. Germline V gene lookup returns CDR1 MDHEN and CDR2 SYDVKM. CDR3 size: 16 residues. The chain's CDR3 is CASSFYRASSYNEQFF. The CDR3 DNA sequence: TGTGCCAGCAGTTTCTACAGGGCCTCCTCCTACAATGAGCAGTTCTTC.

This clone was counted only a few times. The chain couples TRBV5-1 to TRBJ2-1; D might be TRBD2 (6 bases). V lost 3 bases, J lost 6 bases, and 16 bases lay in between. Looked up from germline, CDR1 is SGHRS and CDR2 is YFSETQ. There are 15 residues in the CDR3. This CDR3 is CASSSGTPSTNEQFF. The CDR3, as DNA: TGCGCCAGCAGCTCCGGGACTCCGAGCACCAATGAGCAGTTCTTC.

This clone has more than one count but fewer than ten. The V gene is TRBV10-1, the J gene TRBJ2-7; D perhaps matches TRBD1 (6 bases). Germline-derived CDR1 and CDR2 are WNHNN and SYGVQD (reference sequence). Trimming shortened V by 2 bases and J by 2 bases, and 10 bases separated the two germline ends. This CDR3 is 14 amino acids long. CDR3 DNA sequence: TGCGCCAGCAGTGAGGGGGGCTCTGCCTACGAGCAGTACTTC. Amino acid sequence: CASSEGGSAYEQYF.

This chain links TRBV30 with TRBJ1-4; D call uncertain. The CDR3 sequence is 14 residues long. The V end was cut by 2 bases, the J end by 0 bases, with 7 bases between. CDR1 is GTSNPN, CDR2 SVGIG, per germline (reference sequence). The CDR3 sequence: CAWSRGATNEKLFF. CDR3 in DNA: TGTGCCTGGAGTCGGGGAGCAACTAATGAAAAACTGTTTTTT. Drawing the rest from reference TRBV30 and TRBJ1-4, the complete variable domain is SQTIHQWPATLVQPVGSPLSLECTVEGTSNPNLYWYRQAAGRGLQLLFYSVGIGQISSEVPQNLSASRPQDRQFILSSKKLLLSDSGFYLCAWSRGATNEKLFFGSGTQLSVL.

This clone appeared once. The V gene is TRBV10-2, the J gene TRBJ2-2, with 7 bases lining up with TRBD2. V dropped 7 bases and J dropped 0; count of bases not matched to a gene: 8. This CDR3 has 16 residues. The germline gives CDR1 WSHSY, CDR2 SAAADI. The CDR3 nucleotides are TGCGCCAGCACGGTTTCCAGCGGGGCGAACACCGGGGAGCTGTTTTTT. This codes for CASTVSSGANTGELFF.

This rearrangement joins TRBV4-1 to TRBJ2-1; 8 positions agree with TRBD2. The CDR3 runs to 16 residues. Germline V gene lookup returns CDR1 MGHRA and CDR2 YSYEKL. V lost 1 base, J lost 5 bases, and 7 bases stayed unmatched. The CDR3 reads CASSQADSSGHNEQFF. The CDR3 coding sequence is TGCGCCAGCAGCCAAGCAGATTCTAGCGGGCACAATGAGCAGTTCTTC.

J is TRBJ2-3 and V is TRBV19; the match to TRBD2 covers 13 bases. Losses at the gene ends were 5 bases for V and 0 bases for J; bases not matched to a gene: 2. Germline CDR1 and CDR2: LNHDA and SQIVND (reference sequence). There are 16 residues in the CDR3. This CDR3 reads CASSRTSGRSTDTQYF. In DNA form, the CDR3 reads TGTGCCAGTAGTCGGACTAGCGGGAGAAGCACAGATACGCAGTATTTT.

V and J are TRBV6-6 and TRBJ2-7, with TRBD1 identical over 7 bases. The trim removed 2 bases at V and 2 bases at J, leaving 9 bases unmatched. CDR1 and CDR2 from the germline V gene are MNHNY and SVGAGI (reference sequence). The CDR3 loop spans 16 amino acids. The CDR3 is CASSYVTGALTYEQYF. CDR3 coding DNA: TGTGCCAGCAGTTACGTCACAGGGGCCCTAACCTACGAGCAGTACTTC.

In this sample, this clone turned up a few times. One end of the junction fails to match germline, which may point to a read error. Within the sample, other DNA sequences also encode this same CDR3. This chain joins TRBV7-7 and TRBJ2-5; TRBD2 aligns across 8 bases. The germline V gene encodes CDR1 SSHAT and CDR2 FNYEAQ (reference sequence). This CDR3 is built from 15 residues. CDR3 bases: TGTGCTAGCAGCCCGTCGGGGGGGGCTCAAGAGACCCAGTACTTC. Amino acids: CASSPSGGAQETQYF.

CDR3 residues: CASSLTGGGTGELFF. The DNA for the CDR3 is TGTGCCAGCAGCCTCACAGGGGGCGGCACCGGGGAGCTGTTTTTT. The V gene is TRBV11-2, the J gene TRBJ2-2; 9 bases line up with TRBD1. J gave up 4 bases and V 5 bases, and 5 bases lay outside the gene matches. Germline V gene lookup returns CDR1 SGHAT and CDR2 FQNNGV. The CDR3 consists of 15 residues.

A remark on this clone: The junction does not match germline at one end; this may be a read error. V is TRBV9 and J is TRBJ2-3; TRBD2 might be the D (5 bases). Germline loops: CDR1 SGDLS, CDR2 YYNGEE. This CDR3 is 12 amino acids long. The CDR3 DNA sequence: TGTGCTAGCAGCGGACTGAGAGATACGCAGTATTTT. It codes for CASSGLRDTQYF.

The chain employs TRBV27 and TRBJ1-6; possible D gene TRBD1, 5 bases. Germline CDR1 MNHEY, CDR2 SMNVEV (reference sequence). The CDR3 covers 18 residues. V was cut by 1 base and J by 5 bases, with 18 bases left in between. In DNA form, the CDR3 reads TGTGCCAGCAGTTTATACTTCGGTCGGTTGACAGATAATTCACCCCTCCACTTT. Its protein product is CASSLYFGRLTDNSPLHF.

The V gene is TRBV15, the J gene TRBJ1-5; TRBD1 aligns across 7 bases. The germline gives CDR1 LNHNV, CDR2 YYDKDF (reference sequence). Germline trimming cut 3 bases from V and 12 bases from J; bases unmatched to any gene: 5. The CDR3 contains 12 residues. CDR3 nucleotides: TGTGCCACCAGCAGGGAGCCAGGGGGCCAGCATTTT. It translates to CATSREPGGQHF.

J is TRBJ2-1 and V is TRBV18; 8 nucleotides align to TRBD1. In germline, CDR1 is KGHSH, CDR2 LQKENI. Trimming removed 0 bases from V and 4 bases from J; junction bases left unmatched: 5. The CDR3 runs 16 residues. Here the CDR3 DNA reads TGTGCCAGCTCACCACCTTCAGGGGGCCTTTACAATGAGCAGTTCTTC. Translated, it gives CASSPPSGGLYNEQFF.

This rearrangement joins TRBV5-1 to TRBJ2-7; 11 bases align to TRBD2. Trimming at V came to 4 bases and at J to 3 bases, leaving 6 bases not matched to a gene. The germline V gene has CDR1 SGHRS and CDR2 YFSETQ. The length of the CDR3 is 15 residues. The chain's CDR3 is CASSVGLAASYEQYF. The CDR3 region has the DNA TGCGCCAGCAGCGTGGGACTAGCGGCAAGCTACGAGCAGTACTTC.

This clone was detected a few times. The chain couples TRBV19 to TRBJ1-1; TRBD1 might be the D (5 bases). Germline CDR1 reads LNHDA; CDR2 reads SQIVND (reference sequence). CDR3 length equals 15 residues. With 4 bases removed from V and 0 bases from J, the gap between germline ends came to 12 bases. Written as DNA, the CDR3 is TGTGCCAGTAGTAGAGGGAGGGACTTGAACACTGAAGCTTTCTTT. Residues: CASSRGRDLNTEAFF.

This chain connects TRBV12-5 to TRBJ2-2; 8 bases agree with TRBD1. Germline trimming cut 7 bases from V and 6 bases from J; bases unmatched to any gene: 7. Germline V gene sequence: CDR1 LGHNT, CDR2 FRNRAP. There are 14 residues in the CDR3. The CDR3 loop is CASVPGQGAGELFF. In DNA form, the CDR3 reads TGTGCTAGTGTTCCCGGACAGGGTGCCGGGGAGCTGTTTTTT.